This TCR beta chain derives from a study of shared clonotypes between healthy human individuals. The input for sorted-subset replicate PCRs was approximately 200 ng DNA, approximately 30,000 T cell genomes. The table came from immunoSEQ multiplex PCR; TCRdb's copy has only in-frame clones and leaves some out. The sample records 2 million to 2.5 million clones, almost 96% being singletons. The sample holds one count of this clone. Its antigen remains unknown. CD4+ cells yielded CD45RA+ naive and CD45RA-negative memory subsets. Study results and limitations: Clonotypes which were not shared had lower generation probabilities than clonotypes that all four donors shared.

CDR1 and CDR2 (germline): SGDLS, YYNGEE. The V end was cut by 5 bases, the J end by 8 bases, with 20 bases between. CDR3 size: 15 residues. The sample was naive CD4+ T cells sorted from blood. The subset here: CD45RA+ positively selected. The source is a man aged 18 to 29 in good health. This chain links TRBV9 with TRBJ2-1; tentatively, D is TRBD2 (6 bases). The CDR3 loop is CASSQAAKPGDEQFF. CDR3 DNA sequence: TGTGCCAGCAGTCAAGCGGCCAAGCCGGGGGATGAGCAGTTCTTC.